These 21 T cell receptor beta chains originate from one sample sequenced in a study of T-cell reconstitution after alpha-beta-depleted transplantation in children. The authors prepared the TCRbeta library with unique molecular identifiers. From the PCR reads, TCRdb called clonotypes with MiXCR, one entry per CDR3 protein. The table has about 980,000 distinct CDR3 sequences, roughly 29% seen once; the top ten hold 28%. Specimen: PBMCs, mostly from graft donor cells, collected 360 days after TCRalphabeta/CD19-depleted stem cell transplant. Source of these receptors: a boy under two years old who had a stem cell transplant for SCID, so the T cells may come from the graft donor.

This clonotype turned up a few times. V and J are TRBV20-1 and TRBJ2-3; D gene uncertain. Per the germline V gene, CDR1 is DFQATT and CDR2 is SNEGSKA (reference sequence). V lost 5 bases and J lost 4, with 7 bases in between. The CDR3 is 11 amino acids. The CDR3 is CSALGPDTQYF. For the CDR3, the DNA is TGCAGTGCTCTCGGCCCAGATACGCAGTATTTT.

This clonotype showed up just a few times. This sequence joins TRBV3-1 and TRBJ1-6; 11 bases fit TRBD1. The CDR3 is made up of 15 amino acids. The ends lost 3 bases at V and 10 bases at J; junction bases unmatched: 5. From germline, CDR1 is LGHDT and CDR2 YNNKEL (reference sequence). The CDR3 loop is CASSQRGQGVSPLHF. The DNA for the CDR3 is TGTGCCAGCAGCCAGAGGGGACAGGGGGTCTCACCCCTCCACTTT.

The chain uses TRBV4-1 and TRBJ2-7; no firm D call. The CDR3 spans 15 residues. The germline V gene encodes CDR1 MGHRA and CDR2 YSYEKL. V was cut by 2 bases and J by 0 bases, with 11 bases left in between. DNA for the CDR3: TGCGCCAGCAGCCAACGCTTGAGTAGCTCCTACGAGCAGTACTTC. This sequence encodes CASSQRLSSSYEQYF.

The CDR3 is CASSHRGQTGNEQFF. In DNA, the CDR3 is TGTGCCAGCAGCCACAGGGGGCAAACGGGGAATGAGCAGTTCTTC. The chain joins TRBV3-1 to TRBJ2-1, with 8 bases fitting TRBD1. J gave up 7 bases and V 3 bases, and 8 bases lay outside the gene matches. Germline values: CDR1 LGHDT, CDR2 YNNKEL (reference sequence). This CDR3 is 15 amino acids long.

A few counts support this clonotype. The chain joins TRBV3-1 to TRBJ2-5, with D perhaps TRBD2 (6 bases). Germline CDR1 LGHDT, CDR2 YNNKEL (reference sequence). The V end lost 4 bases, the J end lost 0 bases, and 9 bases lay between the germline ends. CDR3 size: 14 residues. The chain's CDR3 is CASSRRDYQETQYF. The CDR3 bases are TGTGCCAGCAGCCGACGGGACTACCAAGAGACCCAGTACTTC.

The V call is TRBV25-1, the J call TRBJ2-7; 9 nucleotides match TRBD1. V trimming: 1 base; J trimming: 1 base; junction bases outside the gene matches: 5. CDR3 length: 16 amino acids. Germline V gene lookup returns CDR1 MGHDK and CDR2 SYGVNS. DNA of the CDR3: TGTGCCAGCAGTGAATTCGGGACAGGGCATTCCTACGAGCAGTACTTC. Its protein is CASSEFGTGHSYEQYF.

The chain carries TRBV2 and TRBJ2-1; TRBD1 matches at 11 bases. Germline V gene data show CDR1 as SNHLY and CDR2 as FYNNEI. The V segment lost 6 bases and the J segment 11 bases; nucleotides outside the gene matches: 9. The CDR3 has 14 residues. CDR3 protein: CASRLGQGASQQFF. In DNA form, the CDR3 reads TGTGCCAGCAGACTCGGACAGGGGGCCAGCCAGCAGTTCTTC. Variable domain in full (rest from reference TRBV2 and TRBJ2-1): EPEVTQTPSHQVTQMGQEVILRCVPISNHLYFYWYRQILGQKVEFLVSFYNNEISEKSEIFDDQFSVERPDGSNFTLKIRSTKLEDSAMYFCASRLGQGASQQFFGPGTRLTVL.

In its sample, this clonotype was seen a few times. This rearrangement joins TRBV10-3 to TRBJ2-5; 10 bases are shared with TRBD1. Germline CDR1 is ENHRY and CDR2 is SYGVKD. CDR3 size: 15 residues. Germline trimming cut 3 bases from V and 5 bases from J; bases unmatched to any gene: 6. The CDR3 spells CAISDPGTGVETQYF. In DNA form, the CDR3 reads TGTGCCATCAGTGATCCGGGGACAGGGGTGGAGACCCAGTACTTC.

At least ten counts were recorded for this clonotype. The CDR3 region is CSASQDFQETQYF. The CDR3 DNA sequence: TGCAGTGCTAGTCAGGACTTCCAAGAGACCCAGTACTTC. V gene TRBV20-1 combines with J gene TRBJ2-5; possibly TRBD2 for D (5 bases). Trimming shortened V by 3 bases and J by 1 base, and 9 bases separated the two germline ends. The CDR3 extends over 13 amino acids. Per the germline V gene, CDR1 is DFQATT and CDR2 is SNEGSKA (reference sequence).

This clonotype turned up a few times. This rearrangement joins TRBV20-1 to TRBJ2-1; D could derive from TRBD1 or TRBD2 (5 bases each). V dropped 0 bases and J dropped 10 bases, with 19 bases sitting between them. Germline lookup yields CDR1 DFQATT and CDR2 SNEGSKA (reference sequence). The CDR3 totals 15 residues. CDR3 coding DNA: TGCAGTGCTAGAGATGCAATGACGGGGACCGCCGAGCAGTTCTTC. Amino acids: CSARDAMTGTAEQFF.

CDR3 sequence: CAISDGLAGGQETQYF. The CDR3 nucleotides read TGTGCCATCAGTGACGGACTAGCGGGGGGCCAAGAGACCCAGTACTTC. This chain connects TRBV10-3 to TRBJ2-5; 14 bases align to TRBD2. The CDR3 covers 16 residues. V lost 3 bases, J lost 1 base, and 1 base stayed unmatched. Germline V CDR1 and CDR2: ENHRY, SYGVKD.

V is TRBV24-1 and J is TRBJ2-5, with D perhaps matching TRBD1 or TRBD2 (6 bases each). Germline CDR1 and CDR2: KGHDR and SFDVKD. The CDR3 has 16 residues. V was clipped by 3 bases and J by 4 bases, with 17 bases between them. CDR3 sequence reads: CATSDTGPRGRETQYF. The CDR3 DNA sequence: TGTGCCACCAGTGATACGGGGCCACGGGGGCGAGAGACCCAGTACTTC.

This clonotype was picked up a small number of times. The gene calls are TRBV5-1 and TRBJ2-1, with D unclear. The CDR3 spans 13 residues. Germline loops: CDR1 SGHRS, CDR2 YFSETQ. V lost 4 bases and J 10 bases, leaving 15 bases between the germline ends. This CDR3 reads CASSVRELGEQFF. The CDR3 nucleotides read TGCGCCAGCAGCGTCCGCGAGTTGGGCGAGCAGTTCTTC.

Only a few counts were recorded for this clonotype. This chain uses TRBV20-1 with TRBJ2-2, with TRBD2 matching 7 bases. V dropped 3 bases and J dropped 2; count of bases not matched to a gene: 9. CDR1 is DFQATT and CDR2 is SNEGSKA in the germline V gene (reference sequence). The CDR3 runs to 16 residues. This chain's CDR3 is CSASGGTQINTGELFF. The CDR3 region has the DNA TGCAGTGCTAGCGGGGGGACCCAGATTAACACCGGGGAGCTGTTTTTT.

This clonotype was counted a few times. CDR3 residues: CAGEVGPGETQYF. DNA for the CDR3: TGTGCCGGGGAGGTCGGACCTGGGGAGACCCAGTACTTC. The chain uses TRBV30 and TRBJ2-5; tentatively, D is TRBD2 (6 bases). The germline gives CDR1 GTSNPN, CDR2 SVGIG (reference sequence). The CDR3 length is 13 residues. V lost 8 bases and J lost 5, with 18 bases in between.

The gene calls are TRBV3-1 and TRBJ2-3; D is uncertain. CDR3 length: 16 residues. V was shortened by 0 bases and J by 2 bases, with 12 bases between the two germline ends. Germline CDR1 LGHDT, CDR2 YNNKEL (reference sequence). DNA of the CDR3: TGTGCCAGCAGCCAAGATCAAGCAGCGTCCACAGATACGCAGTATTTT. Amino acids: CASSQDQAASTDTQYF.

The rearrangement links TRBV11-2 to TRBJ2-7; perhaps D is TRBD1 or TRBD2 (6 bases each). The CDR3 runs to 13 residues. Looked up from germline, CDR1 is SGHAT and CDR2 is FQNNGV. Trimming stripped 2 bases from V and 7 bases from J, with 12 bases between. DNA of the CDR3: TGTGCCAGCAGCTTACGGGGGCGGAAAGAGCAGTACTTC. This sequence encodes CASSLRGRKEQYF.

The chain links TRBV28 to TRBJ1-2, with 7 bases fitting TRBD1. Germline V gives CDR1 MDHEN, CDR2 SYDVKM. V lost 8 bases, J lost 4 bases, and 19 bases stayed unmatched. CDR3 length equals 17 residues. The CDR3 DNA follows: TGTGCCAGCTCCTTACAGGGGCGACAGTCCCTAGGCTATGGCTACACCTTC. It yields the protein CASSLQGRQSLGYGYTF.

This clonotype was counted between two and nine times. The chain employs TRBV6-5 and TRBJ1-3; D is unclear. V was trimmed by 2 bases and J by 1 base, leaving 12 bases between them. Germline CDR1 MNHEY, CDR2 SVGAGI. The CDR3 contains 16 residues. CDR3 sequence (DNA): TGTGCCAGCAGTTACGGGGAAAGGACGTCTGGAAACACCATATATTTT. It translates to CASSYGERTSGNTIYF.

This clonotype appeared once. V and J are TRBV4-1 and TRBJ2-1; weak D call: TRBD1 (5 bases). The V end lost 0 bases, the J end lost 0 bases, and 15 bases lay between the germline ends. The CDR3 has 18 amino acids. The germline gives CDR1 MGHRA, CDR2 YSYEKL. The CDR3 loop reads CASSQDLYGRVSYNEQFF. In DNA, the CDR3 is TGCGCCAGCAGCCAAGATCTATATGGCAGGGTCTCCTACAATGAGCAGTTCTTC.

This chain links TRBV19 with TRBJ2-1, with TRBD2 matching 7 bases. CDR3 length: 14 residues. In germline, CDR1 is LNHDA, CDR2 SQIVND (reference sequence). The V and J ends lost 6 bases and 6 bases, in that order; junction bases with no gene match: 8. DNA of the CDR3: TGTGCCAGTAGCCTGCGGACTAGGTCCAATGAGCAGTTCTTC. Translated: CASSLRTRSNEQFF.